This is a list of T cell receptor beta chains from one sample in a study of T cell responses to AZD1222 COVID-19 vaccine. Data came from immunoSEQ multiplex PCR; TCRdb stores just in-frame clones and leaves some out. The sample shows around 130,000 clones, approximately 94% of them seen only once. The sample here was peripheral blood, taken on day 0 of AZD1222 vaccination. The receptors were sampled from an adult in good health. Each CDR3 is given with its conserved first and last residue. The order of the fields is V gene, D gene, clone size, J gene, CDR3 DNA, CDR3 protein. D genes are given only for firm matches. Size is stated for part of the rows, as once, few or many counts, or as a class when the clone is expanded.

V gene: TRBV6-2/TRBV6-3
D gene: TRBD2
clone size: NA
J gene: TRBJ2-6
CDR3 DNA: TGTGCCAGCAGTTTAAGGGACCTCCGGGGGGCTGGGGCCAACGTCCTGACTTTC
CDR3 protein: CASSLRDLRGAGANVLTF

V gene: TRBV10-1
D gene: TRBD1
clone size: NA
J gene: TRBJ2-2
CDR3 DNA: TGCGCCAGCAGTCATATGGACAGGGGGGAGACCGGGGAGCTGTTTTTT
CDR3 protein: CASSHMDRGETGELFF

V gene: TRBV7-6
D gene: TRBD1
clone size: NA
J gene: TRBJ1-4
CDR3 DNA: TGTGCCAGCAGCCCCTGGGACAGGGGTGGCACTAATGAAAAACTGTTTTTT
CDR3 protein: CASSPWDRGGTNEKLFF

V gene: TRBV5-4
D gene: NA
clone size: NA
J gene: TRBJ2-7
CDR3 DNA: TGTGCCAGCAGCCCGGGACTCGCCGTAGATTCGTACGAGCAGTACTTC
CDR3 protein: CASSPGLAVDSYEQYF

V gene: TRBV24-1
D gene: TRBD2
clone size: many
J gene: TRBJ2-7
CDR3 DNA: TGTGCCACCAGTCCGACTAGCGGGAGACCCTACGAGCAGTACTTC
CDR3 protein: CATSPTSGRPYEQYF

V gene: TRBV7-3
D gene: NA
clone size: NA
J gene: TRBJ1-1
CDR3 DNA: TGTGCCAGCAGCTTCTCGGGAGAAAGGACTGAAGCTTTCTTT
CDR3 protein: CASSFSGERTEAFF

V gene: TRBV6-5
D gene: TRBD2
clone size: once
J gene: TRBJ2-5
CDR3 DNA: TGTGCCAGCAGTCCAACAGCGGGGCAGACCCAGTACTTC
CDR3 protein: CASSPTAGQTQYF

V gene: TRBV7-3
D gene: NA
clone size: NA
J gene: TRBJ2-7
CDR3 DNA: TGTGCCAGCAGCTTACCGGGACCCCGGGGTGAGCAGTACTTC
CDR3 protein: CASSLPGPRGEQYF

V gene: TRBV2
D gene: NA
clone size: once
J gene: TRBJ2-4
CDR3 DNA: TGTGCCACGGGGGCCATAGCCAAAAACATTCAGTACTTC
CDR3 protein: CATGAIAKNIQYF

V gene: TRBV15
D gene: NA
clone size: NA
J gene: TRBJ2-1
CDR3 DNA: TGTGCCACCAGCTACAGAAACAATGAGCAGTTCTTC
CDR3 protein: CATSYRNNEQFF

V gene: TRBV5-1
D gene: NA
clone size: few
J gene: TRBJ1-5
CDR3 DNA: TGCGCCAGCAGCTTGGCCCCGGGCAATCAGCCCCAGCATTTT
CDR3 protein: CASSLAPGNQPQHF

V gene: TRBV6-5
D gene: TRBD1
clone size: once
J gene: TRBJ2-2
CDR3 DNA: TGTGCCAGCAGTCCGGACAGGGCGAACACCGGGGAGCTGTTTTTT
CDR3 protein: CASSPDRANTGELFF

V gene: TRBV6-5
D gene: NA
clone size: NA
J gene: TRBJ2-7
CDR3 DNA: TGTGCCAGCAGCCTGGACTCGTCGGACGAGCAGTACTTC
CDR3 protein: CASSLDSSDEQYF

V gene: TRBV27
D gene: NA
clone size: NA
J gene: TRBJ1-2
CDR3 DNA: TGTGCCAGCAGTACCCCCGGCCAGAGGACCTACACCTTC
CDR3 protein: CASSTPGQRTYTF

V gene: TRBV5-8
D gene: NA
clone size: NA
J gene: TRBJ1-1
CDR3 DNA: TGTGCCAGCACCCCTTGGGGGGGGGCGGTGAACACTGAAGCTTTCTTT
CDR3 protein: CASTPWGGAVNTEAFF

V gene: TRBV6-2/TRBV6-3
D gene: NA
clone size: NA
J gene: TRBJ1-1
CDR3 DNA: TGTGCCAGCAGCCTCCTCCGGGGGAACACTGAAGCTTTCTTT
CDR3 protein: CASSLLRGNTEAFF

V gene: TRBV10-3
D gene: TRBD1
clone size: once
J gene: TRBJ1-2
CDR3 DNA: TGTGCCATCAGTGAAGGGACAGGGGGCAATGGCTACACCTTC
CDR3 protein: CAISEGTGGNGYTF

V gene: TRBV6-2/TRBV6-3
D gene: NA
clone size: NA
J gene: TRBJ1-5
CDR3 DNA: TGTGCCAGCAGTTACTCCCCCCGAACGGCGAGGAGAGATCAGCCCCAGCATTTT
CDR3 protein: CASSYSPRTARRDQPQHF

V gene: TRBV7-2
D gene: NA
clone size: NA
J gene: TRBJ1-2
CDR3 DNA: TGTGCCAGCAGCCTAGGGCCCGACTATGGCTACACCTTC
CDR3 protein: CASSLGPDYGYTF

V gene: TRBV4-2
D gene: TRBD1
clone size: NA
J gene: TRBJ1-6
CDR3 DNA: TGTGCCAGCAGCCAAGAAAGAGGACAGGGGAATTCACCCCTCCACTTT
CDR3 protein: CASSQERGQGNSPLHF

V gene: TRBV24-1
D gene: NA
clone size: NA
J gene: TRBJ1-5
CDR3 DNA: TGTGCCACCAGTGATTCCAGGGACGAACGGCAGCCCCAGCATTTT
CDR3 protein: CATSDSRDERQPQHF

V gene: TRBV5-1
D gene: NA
clone size: NA
J gene: TRBJ1-2
CDR3 DNA: TGCGCCAGCAGCCGATGGGACTCGGGGGGCTATGGCTACACCTTC
CDR3 protein: CASSRWDSGGYGYTF

V gene: TRBV9
D gene: NA
clone size: few
J gene: TRBJ1-3
CDR3 DNA: TGTGCCAGCAGCGTAGGGGACTCTGGAAACACCATATATTTT
CDR3 protein: CASSVGDSGNTIYF

V gene: TRBV4-2
D gene: NA
clone size: NA
J gene: TRBJ1-1
CDR3 DNA: TGTGCCAGCAGACGGGACTTCTCCTACAACACTGAAGCTTTCTTT
CDR3 protein: CASRRDFSYNTEAFF

V gene: TRBV28
D gene: NA
clone size: NA
J gene: TRBJ2-3
CDR3 DNA: TGTGCCAGCAGTTTATGGGGGGTCGCTAGCACAGATACGCAGTATTTT
CDR3 protein: CASSLWGVASTDTQYF

V gene: TRBV12-3/TRBV12-4
D gene: TRBD1
clone size: NA
J gene: TRBJ1-6
CDR3 DNA: TGTGCCAGCAGGGGGACAGGCCCTTCACCCCTCCACTTT
CDR3 protein: CASRGTGPSPLHF

V gene: TRBV11-1
D gene: TRBD1
clone size: NA
J gene: TRBJ2-7
CDR3 DNA: TGTGCCAGCAGCTTCGACAGGGGGCAGTACTTC
CDR3 protein: CASSFDRGQYF

V gene: TRBV6-5
D gene: NA
clone size: NA
J gene: TRBJ2-7
CDR3 DNA: TGTGCCAGCAGCACGGGGACCCCGGAATCCTACGAGCAGTACTTC
CDR3 protein: CASSTGTPESYEQYF

V gene: TRBV4-1
D gene: TRBD2
clone size: NA
J gene: TRBJ2-1
CDR3 DNA: TGCGCCAGCAGCCAAGAGGGCCTAGCGGCAAACTCCTACAATGAGCAGTTCTTC
CDR3 protein: CASSQEGLAANSYNEQFF

V gene: TRBV16
D gene: NA
clone size: NA
J gene: TRBJ1-2
CDR3 DNA: TGTGCCAGCAGCCCTTCGACGACAGCCCTGAACTATGGCTACACCTTC
CDR3 protein: CASSPSTTALNYGYTF

V gene: TRBV11-1
D gene: TRBD1
clone size: NA
J gene: TRBJ1-1
CDR3 DNA: TGTGCCAGCAGCTTACTGGGACAGCTGAACACTGAAGCTTTCTTT
CDR3 protein: CASSLLGQLNTEAFF

V gene: TRBV10-3
D gene: TRBD2
clone size: NA
J gene: TRBJ2-1
CDR3 DNA: TGTGCCATCAGTGAGTTTGGGGCTAGCGGGAGGTACAATGAGCAGTTCTTC
CDR3 protein: CAISEFGASGRYNEQFF

V gene: TRBV5-4
D gene: TRBD2
clone size: NA
J gene: TRBJ2-5
CDR3 DNA: TGTGCCAGCAGCTTCACTAGCGGGCTTCAAGAGACCCAGTACTTC
CDR3 protein: CASSFTSGLQETQYF

V gene: TRBV15
D gene: TRBD1
clone size: NA
J gene: TRBJ1-1
CDR3 DNA: TGTGCCACCAGCAGAGGACAGGGTGGCACTGAAGCTTTCTTT
CDR3 protein: CATSRGQGGTEAFF

V gene: TRBV9
D gene: NA
clone size: once
J gene: TRBJ1-2
CDR3 DNA: TGTGCCAGCAGCGTAGCTGGAGTATCTAACTATGGCTACACCTTC
CDR3 protein: CASSVAGVSNYGYTF

V gene: TRBV19
D gene: NA
clone size: NA
J gene: TRBJ2-2
CDR3 DNA: TGTGCCAGTAGTATAGGTGGAGGGAGCGGGACCGGGGAGCTGTTTTTT
CDR3 protein: CASSIGGGSGTGELFF

V gene: TRBV19
D gene: TRBD1
clone size: once
J gene: TRBJ1-2
CDR3 DNA: TGTGCCAGTAGTAGGGACAGGAACTATGGCTACACCTTC
CDR3 protein: CASSRDRNYGYTF

V gene: TRBV13
D gene: NA
clone size: NA
J gene: TRBJ2-2
CDR3 DNA: TGTGCCAGCAGCTTAGCCGGGGCCGGGAACACCGGGGAGCTGTTTTTT
CDR3 protein: CASSLAGAGNTGELFF

V gene: TRBV28
D gene: NA
clone size: NA
J gene: TRBJ1-2
CDR3 DNA: TGTGCCAGCACCAATTCACGGGCGGGCTCTGGCTACACCTTC
CDR3 protein: CASTNSRAGSGYTF

V gene: TRBV11-2
D gene: TRBD1
clone size: once
J gene: TRBJ2-5
CDR3 DNA: TGTGCCAGCAGCCCCTTAACAGGGGGCGGCCAAGAGACCCAGTACTTC
CDR3 protein: CASSPLTGGGQETQYF

V gene: TRBV28
D gene: NA
clone size: NA
J gene: TRBJ1-1
CDR3 DNA: TGTGCCAGCAGTTTCCTTAATCAGGCCGCGGATACTTTCTTT
CDR3 protein: CASSFLNQAADTFF

V gene: TRBV12-3/TRBV12-4
D gene: NA
clone size: NA
J gene: TRBJ1-2
CDR3 DNA: TGTGCCAGCAGTTCCGGACATGACTACACCTTC
CDR3 protein: CASSSGHDYTF

V gene: TRBV28
D gene: TRBD2
clone size: NA
J gene: TRBJ2-2
CDR3 DNA: TGTGCCAGCAGTTTATCGGCGGGAGGTAACACCGGGGAGCTGTTTTTT
CDR3 protein: CASSLSAGGNTGELFF

V gene: TRBV6-5
D gene: NA
clone size: NA
J gene: TRBJ1-6
CDR3 DNA: TGTGCCAGCAGTTACGGGACGTATTCACCCCTCCACTTT
CDR3 protein: CASSYGTYSPLHF

V gene: TRBV2
D gene: TRBD1
clone size: NA
J gene: TRBJ1-1
CDR3 DNA: TGTGCCAGCAGCCCGGGACAGGGGCTGTTCGCTGAAGCTTTCTTT
CDR3 protein: CASSPGQGLFAEAFF

V gene: TRBV7-8
D gene: NA
clone size: once
J gene: TRBJ2-1
CDR3 DNA: TGTGCCAGCAGCTTTAGGGAATTGACTGGCCCGTGGGAGCAGTTCTTC
CDR3 protein: CASSFRELTGPWEQFF

V gene: TRBV4-2
D gene: TRBD2
clone size: NA
J gene: TRBJ2-3
CDR3 DNA: TGTGCCAGCAGCCAAGAACTAGCGGGAGGGCCGGGCACAGATACGCAGTATTTT
CDR3 protein: CASSQELAGGPGTDTQYF

V gene: TRBV6-6
D gene: NA
clone size: NA
J gene: TRBJ1-2
CDR3 DNA: TGTGCCAGCAGTTACTCATTCAGGGCCTATGGCTACACCTTC
CDR3 protein: CASSYSFRAYGYTF